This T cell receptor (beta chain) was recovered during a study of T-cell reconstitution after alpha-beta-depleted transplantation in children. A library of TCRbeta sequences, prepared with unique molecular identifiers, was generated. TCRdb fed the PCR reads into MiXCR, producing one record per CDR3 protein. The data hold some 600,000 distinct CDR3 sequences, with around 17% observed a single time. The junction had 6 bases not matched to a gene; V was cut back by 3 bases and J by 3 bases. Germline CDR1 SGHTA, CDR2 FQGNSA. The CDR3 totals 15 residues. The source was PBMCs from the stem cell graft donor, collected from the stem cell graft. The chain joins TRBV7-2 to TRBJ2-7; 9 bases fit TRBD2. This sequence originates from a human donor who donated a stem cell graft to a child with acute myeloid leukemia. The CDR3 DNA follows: TGTGCCAGCAGCTTTTCTAGCGGGGCCCACTACGAGCAGTACGTC. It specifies CASSFSSGAHYEQYV.